The clone carrying this TCR beta chain has a count of ten or more. What it recognizes is unknown. The germline V gene encodes CDR1 MNHNS and CDR2 SASEGT. This CDR3 region has 16 residues. The V and J ends lost 7 bases and 7 bases respectively, with 22 bases between them. This sample was taken from a study of T cell repertoires in cytomegalovirus infection. Study as a whole: Both recently identified HLA-C-restricted and well-studied HLA-B-restricted CMV epitopes were used in the study. Study results and limitations: Dominating the ex vivo response were TCR beta clonotypes that were CMV-specific and HLA-C-restricted. Cumulative public TCR beta family frequency identified CMV carriers with the relevant HLA.

TCRdb independently ran MiXCR on the reads; one entry per CDR3 protein. This sample has tens of thousands of distinct CDR3 sequences, with about 26% found just once. The input for sequencing was CD8+ T cells from cultured PBMCs, taken from culture after CMV antigen stimulation. This clonotype was obtained from a human donor in good health (CMV status not recorded). Some clones in this sample may be carry-over from other donors' samples. This chain links TRBV6-1 with TRBJ1-4, with D possibly being TRBD1 (5 bases). The CDR3 loop reads CASILAEAGWSEKLFF. DNA for the CDR3: TGTGCCAGCATCCTAGCCGAGGCAGGGTGGTCTGAAAAACTGTTTTTT.